The 8 T cell receptor beta chains listed next were all sequenced from one sample in a study of shared clonotypes between healthy human individuals. Cells designated naive CD8 were CD45RO-negative and were positively selected for CCR7, with terminally differentiated effector memory CD45RA+ cells excluded. Some clones are missing from TCRdb's copy, which holds only in-frame ones; the method was immunoSEQ multiplex PCR. Of over 2 million clones listed, about 95% were seen once; the top ten hold 1.1%. The sample consisted of naive CD8+ T cells sorted from blood. These TCRs come from a man aged 18 to 35 in good health.

The chain links TRBV4-1 to TRBJ1-2; TRBD1 matches at 11 bases. The V gene's germline CDR1 is MGHRA and CDR2 YSYEKL. V lost 1 base to trimming and J lost 6 bases; unmatched junction nucleotides: 10. This CDR3 contains 17 residues. CDR3 residues: CASSQGSRTGGGNGYTF. CDR3 sequence (DNA): TGCGCCAGCAGCCAAGGCTCAAGGACAGGGGGCGGAAATGGCTACACCTTC.

This clone has only one observation. The chain combines TRBV29-1 with TRBJ2-7; D is perhaps TRBD1 (5 bases). Trimming removed 5 bases from V and 4 bases from J, with 18 bases in between. The CDR3 has 14 amino acids. CDR1 is SQVTM, CDR2 ANQGSEA, per germline. The chain's CDR3 is CSVSQVGEGYEQYF. The DNA for the CDR3 is TGCAGCGTTTCTCAGGTAGGGGAAGGGTACGAGCAGTACTTC.

V usage is TRBV4-3 and J usage is TRBJ1-3; D not resolved. V shed 4 bases and J shed 3 bases, with 19 bases lying between them. CDR1 and CDR2 from the germline V gene are LGHNA and YSLEER. The CDR3 is made up of 17 amino acids. The CDR3: CASSPLWEGSLGNTIYF. The CDR3, as DNA: TGCGCCAGCAGCCCCCTTTGGGAGGGTTCGCTTGGAAACACCATATATTTT.

This chain uses TRBV30 with TRBJ2-3, with 7 bases aligning to TRBD2. Germline CDR1 GTSNPN, CDR2 SVGIG (reference sequence). The CDR3 sequence is 11 residues long. Trimming took 5 bases from V and 9 from J; bases not matched to a gene: 5. The CDR3 loop is CAWGRELTQYF. The CDR3 coding sequence is TGTGCCTGGGGGCGGGAGTTGACGCAGTATTTT.

This clone came up once. The chain recombines TRBV4-3 with TRBJ2-3, with 8 bases lining up with TRBD1. The CDR3 covers 15 residues. The ends lost 0 bases at V and 6 bases at J; junction bases unmatched: 5. CDR1 is LGHNA and CDR2 is YSLEER in the germline V gene. The CDR3 DNA follows: TGCGCCAGCAGCCAAGACGAGGACAGGGTGGATACGCAGTATTTT. Its translation: CASSQDEDRVDTQYF.

This sequence joins TRBV4-1 and TRBJ2-7; D is unclear. Trimming took 1 base from V and 2 from J, leaving 9 bases between them. The V gene's germline CDR1 is MGHRA and CDR2 YSYEKL. This CDR3 region has 14 residues. The CDR3 DNA sequence: TGCGCCAGCAGCCAAGGGACCGTTGCCTACGAGCAGTACTTC. Translating gives CASSQGTVAYEQYF.

The CDR3 sequence is CASSLETGGLYEQYF. In DNA, the CDR3 is TGTGCCAGCAGCTTAGAGACAGGGGGCTTGTACGAGCAGTACTTC. J is TRBJ2-7 and V is TRBV5-4; TRBD1 agrees at 10 bases. CDR3 length equals 15 residues. Germline values: CDR1 SGHNT, CDR2 YYREEE (reference sequence). V dropped 2 bases and J dropped 4; count of bases not matched to a gene: 6. The whole variable domain, remainder taken from reference TRBV5-4 and TRBJ2-7, is ETGVTQSPTHLIKTRGQQVTLRCSSQSGHNTVSWYQQALGQGPQFIFQYYREEENGRGNFPPRFSGLQFPNYSSELNVNALELDDSALYLCASSLETGGLYEQYFGPGTRLTVT.

With regard to this clone: Other DNA sequences from this sample encode an identical CDR3 as well. V and J are TRBV4-1 and TRBJ1-2; possible D gene TRBD1, 5 bases. The CDR3 runs to 13 residues. Trimming removed 0 bases from V and 5 bases from J, with 7 bases in between. The germline V gene has CDR1 MGHRA and CDR2 YSYEKL. Written as DNA, the CDR3 is TGCGCCAGCAGCCAAGATTGGGGGTATGGCTACACCTTC. Its protein is CASSQDWGYGYTF.